This TCR beta chain was obtained from a study of T cell responses to AZD1222 COVID-19 vaccine. Study-wide points: Reportedly, close to half of spike-specific TCRs are directed against unmutated variant regions. No repertoire was sampled before or during the peak T cell response, only after it. It should be noted that donors were predominantly white British and more often female, and clonal diversity was possibly underestimated.

Pooling covered second doses at about 4 or about 12 weeks. Using immunoSEQ multiplex PCR, the repertoire was profiled, and TCRdb retains in-frame clones only, with some absent. The sample holds roughly 140,000 clones, roughly 90% seen once. Worth noting for this clone: What it binds is unknown.

The CDR3 spans 15 residues. The germline CDR1 and CDR2 sequences are SGHDN and FVKESK. Trimming removed 1 base at V and 4 bases at J, with 11 bases between. Sequences were derived from peripheral blood, sampled 28 days after the second AZD1222 dose. The source is an adult who received the AZD1222 COVID-19 vaccine. The chain uses TRBV14 and TRBJ1-3; D possibly corresponds to TRBD1 (5 bases). CDR3 sequence reads: CASSQVAGFGNTIYF. Written as DNA, the CDR3 is TGTGCCAGCAGCCAAGTAGCAGGGTTCGGAAACACCATATATTTT.